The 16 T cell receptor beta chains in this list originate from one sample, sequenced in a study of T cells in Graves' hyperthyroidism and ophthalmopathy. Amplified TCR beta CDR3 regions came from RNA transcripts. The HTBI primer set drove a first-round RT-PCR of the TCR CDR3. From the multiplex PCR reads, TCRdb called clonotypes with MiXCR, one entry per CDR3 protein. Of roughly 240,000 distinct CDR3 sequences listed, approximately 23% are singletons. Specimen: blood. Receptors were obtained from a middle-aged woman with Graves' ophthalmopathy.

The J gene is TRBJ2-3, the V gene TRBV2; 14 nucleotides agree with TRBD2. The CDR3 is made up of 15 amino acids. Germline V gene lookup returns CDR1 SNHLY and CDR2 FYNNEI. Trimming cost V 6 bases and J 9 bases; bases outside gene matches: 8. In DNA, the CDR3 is TGTGCCAGCAGGGGGACTAGCGGGAGAGGAGGAACGCAGTATTTT. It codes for CASRGTSGRGGTQYF. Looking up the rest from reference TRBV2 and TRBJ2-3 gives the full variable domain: EPEVTQTPSHQVTQMGQEVILRCVPISNHLYFYWYRQILGQKVEFLVSFYNNEISEKSEIFDDQFSVERPDGSNFTLKIRSTKLEDSAMYFCASRGTSGRGGTQYFGPGTRLTVL.

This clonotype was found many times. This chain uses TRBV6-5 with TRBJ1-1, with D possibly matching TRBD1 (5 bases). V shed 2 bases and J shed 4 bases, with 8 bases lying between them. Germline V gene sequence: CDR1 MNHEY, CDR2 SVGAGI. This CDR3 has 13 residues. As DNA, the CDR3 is TGTGCCAGCAGTTACACGGGGCTCACTGAAGCTTTCTTT. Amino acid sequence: CASSYTGLTEAFF.

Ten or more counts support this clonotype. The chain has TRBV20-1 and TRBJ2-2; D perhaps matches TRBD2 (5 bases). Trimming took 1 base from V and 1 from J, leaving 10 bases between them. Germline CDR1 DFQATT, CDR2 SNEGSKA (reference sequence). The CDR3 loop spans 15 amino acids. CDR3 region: CSARAKRKNTGELFF. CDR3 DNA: TGCAGTGCTAGAGCCAAGCGGAAGAACACCGGGGAGCTGTTTTTT.

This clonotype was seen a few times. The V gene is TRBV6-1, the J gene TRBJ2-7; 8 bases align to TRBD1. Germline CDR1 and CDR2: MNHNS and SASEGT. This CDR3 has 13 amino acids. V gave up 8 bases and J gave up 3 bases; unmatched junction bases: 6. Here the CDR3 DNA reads TGTGCCAGCGACAGGGGCGCGTTCTACGAGCAGTACTTC. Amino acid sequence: CASDRGAFYEQYF.

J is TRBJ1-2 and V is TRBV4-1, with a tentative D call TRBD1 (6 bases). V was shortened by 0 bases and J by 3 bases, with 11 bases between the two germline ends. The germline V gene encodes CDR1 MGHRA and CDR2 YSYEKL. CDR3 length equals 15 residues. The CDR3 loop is CASSQEGAWYYGYTF. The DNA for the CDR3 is TGCGCCAGCAGCCAAGAGGGGGCCTGGTACTATGGCTACACCTTC.

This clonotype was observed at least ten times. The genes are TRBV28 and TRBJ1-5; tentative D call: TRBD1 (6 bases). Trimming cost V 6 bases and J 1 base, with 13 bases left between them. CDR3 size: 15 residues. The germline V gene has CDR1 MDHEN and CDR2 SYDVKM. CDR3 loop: CASREGQMSNQPQHF. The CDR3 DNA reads TGTGCCAGCAGGGAAGGACAGATGAGCAATCAGCCCCAGCATTTT.

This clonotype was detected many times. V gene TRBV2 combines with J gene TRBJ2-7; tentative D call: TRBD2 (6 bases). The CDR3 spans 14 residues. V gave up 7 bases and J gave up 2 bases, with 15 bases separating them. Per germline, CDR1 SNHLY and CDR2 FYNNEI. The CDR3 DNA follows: TGTGCCAGCAAAACCGGGACTGGCCCCTACGAGCAGTACTTC. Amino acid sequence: CASKTGTGPYEQYF.

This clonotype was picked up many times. The CDR3, as DNA: TGTGCCAGCAGCTACGGACTAGCGGGACCTCAAGAGACCCAGTACTTC. It translates to CASSYGLAGPQETQYF. The V gene is TRBV11-2, the J gene TRBJ2-5; 12 positions agree with TRBD2. CDR1 is SGHAT, CDR2 FQNNGV, per germline. V shed 4 bases, J shed 2 bases, and the junction held 5 bases outside the gene matches. CDR3 length: 16 amino acids.

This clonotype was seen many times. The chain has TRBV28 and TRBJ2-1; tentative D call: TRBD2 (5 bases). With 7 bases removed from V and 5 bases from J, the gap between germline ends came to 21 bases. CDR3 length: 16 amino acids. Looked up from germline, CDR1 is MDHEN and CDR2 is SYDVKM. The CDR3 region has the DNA TGTGCCAGCACTCTTGTCGGGGTCGGAAGGGACAATGAGCAGTTCTTC. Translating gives CASTLVGVGRDNEQFF.

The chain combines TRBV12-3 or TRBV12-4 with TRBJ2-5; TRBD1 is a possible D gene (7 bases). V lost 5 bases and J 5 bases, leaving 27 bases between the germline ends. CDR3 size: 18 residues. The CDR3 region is CASSPRLKAGGPWETQYF. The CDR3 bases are TGTGCCAGCAGTCCCAGACTAAAAGCAGGGGGGCCTTGGGAGACCCAGTACTTC.

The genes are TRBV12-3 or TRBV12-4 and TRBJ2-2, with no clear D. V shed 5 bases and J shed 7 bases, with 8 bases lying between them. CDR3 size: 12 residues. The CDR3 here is CASSPGSGELFF. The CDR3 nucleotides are TGTGCCAGCAGTCCGGGTAGCGGGGAGCTGTTTTTT.

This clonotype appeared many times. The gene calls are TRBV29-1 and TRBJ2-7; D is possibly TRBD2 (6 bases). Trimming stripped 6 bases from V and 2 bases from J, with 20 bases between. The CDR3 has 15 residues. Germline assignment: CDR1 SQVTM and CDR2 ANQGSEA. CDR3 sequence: CSVAPGTGGTYEQYF. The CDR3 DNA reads TGCAGCGTCGCCCCCGGGACTGGGGGGACCTACGAGCAGTACTTC.

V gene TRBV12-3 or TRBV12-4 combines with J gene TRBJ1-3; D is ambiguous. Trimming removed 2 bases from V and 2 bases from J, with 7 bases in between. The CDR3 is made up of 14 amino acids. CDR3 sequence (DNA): TGTGCCAGCAGTTTAACGGCGCCTGGAAACACCATATATTTT. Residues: CASSLTAPGNTIYF.

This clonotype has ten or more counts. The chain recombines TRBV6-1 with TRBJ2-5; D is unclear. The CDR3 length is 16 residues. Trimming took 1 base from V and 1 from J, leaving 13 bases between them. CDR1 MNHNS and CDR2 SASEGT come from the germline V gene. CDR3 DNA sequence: TGTGCCAGCAGTGAAGGTTCGGTCGGCGGCCAAGAGACCCAGTACTTC. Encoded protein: CASSEGSVGGQETQYF.

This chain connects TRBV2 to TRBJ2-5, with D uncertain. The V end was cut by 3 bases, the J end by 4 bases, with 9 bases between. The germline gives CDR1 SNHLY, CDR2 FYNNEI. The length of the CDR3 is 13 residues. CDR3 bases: TGTGCCAGCAGTGAGGCCCAGTTAGAGACCCAGTACTTC. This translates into CASSEAQLETQYF.

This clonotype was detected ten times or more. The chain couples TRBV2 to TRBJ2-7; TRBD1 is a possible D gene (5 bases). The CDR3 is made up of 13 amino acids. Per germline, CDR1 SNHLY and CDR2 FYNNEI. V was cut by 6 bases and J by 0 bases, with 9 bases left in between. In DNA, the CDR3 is TGTGCCAGCAGAAGACAGAGCTCCTACGAGCAGTACTTC. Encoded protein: CASRRQSSYEQYF.